The entry that follows covers one T cell receptor (beta chain) sequence. The target antigen is unknown. Survey-level resolution applied to immunoSEQ assay v3.0. Assay: immunoSEQ multiplex PCR; the TCRdb copy retains only in-frame clones and omits some. The sample holds around 13,000 clones, more than 80% seen once. The data were obtained in a study of long-term antiretroviral therapy in people with HIV. Study results and limitations: In the period from 2004 to 2017, blood was collected, possibly under older ART regimens. Dominant in the repertoire at all time points were clones expanded before ART.

This CDR3 is 15 amino acids long. The germline V gene encodes CDR1 MNHNS and CDR2 SASEGT. V dropped 5 bases and J dropped 7 bases, with 15 bases sitting between them. No donor had fewer than one pre-ART PBMC sample or fewer than two post-ART PBMC samples. The chain combines TRBV6-1 with TRBJ1-6; D is uncertain. The sequencing used unsorted PBMCs, collected 3.2 years before starting antiretroviral therapy. The receptor comes from a man in his forties with HIV. The CDR3 DNA reads TGTGCCAGCAGTTCAGGACCGACCCGGAATTCACCCCTCCACTTT. Translated, it gives CASSSGPTRNSPLHF.